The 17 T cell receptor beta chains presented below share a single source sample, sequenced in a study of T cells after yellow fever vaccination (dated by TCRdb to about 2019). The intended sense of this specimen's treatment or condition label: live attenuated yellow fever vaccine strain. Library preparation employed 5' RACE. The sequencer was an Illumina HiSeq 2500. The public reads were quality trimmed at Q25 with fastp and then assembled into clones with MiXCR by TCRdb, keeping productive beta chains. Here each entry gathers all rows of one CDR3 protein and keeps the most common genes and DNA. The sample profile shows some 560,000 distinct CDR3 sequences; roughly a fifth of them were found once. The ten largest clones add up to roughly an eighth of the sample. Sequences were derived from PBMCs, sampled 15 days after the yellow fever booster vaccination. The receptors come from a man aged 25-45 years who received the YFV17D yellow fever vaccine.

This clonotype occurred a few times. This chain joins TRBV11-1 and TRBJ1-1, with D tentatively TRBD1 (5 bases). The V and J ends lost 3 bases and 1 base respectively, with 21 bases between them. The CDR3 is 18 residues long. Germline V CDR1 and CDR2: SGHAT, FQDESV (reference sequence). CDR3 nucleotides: TGTGCCAGCAGCTTTTTAGGGAGCCCCGGGGCGACGAACACTGAAGCTTTCTTT. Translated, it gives CASSFLGSPGATNTEAFF. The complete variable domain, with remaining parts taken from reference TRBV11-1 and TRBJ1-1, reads EAEVAQSPRYKITEKSQAVAFWCDPISGHATLYWYRQILGQGPELLVQFQDESVVDDSQLPKDRFSAERLKGVDSTLKIQPAELGDSAMYLCASSFLGSPGATNTEAFFGQGTRLTVV.

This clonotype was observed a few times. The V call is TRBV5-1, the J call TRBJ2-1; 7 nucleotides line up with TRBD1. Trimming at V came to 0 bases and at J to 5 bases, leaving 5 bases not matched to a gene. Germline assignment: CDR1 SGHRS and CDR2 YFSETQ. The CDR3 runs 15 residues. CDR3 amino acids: CASSLDPQGHNEQFF. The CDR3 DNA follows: TGCGCCAGCAGCTTGGACCCACAGGGGCACAATGAGCAGTTCTTC.

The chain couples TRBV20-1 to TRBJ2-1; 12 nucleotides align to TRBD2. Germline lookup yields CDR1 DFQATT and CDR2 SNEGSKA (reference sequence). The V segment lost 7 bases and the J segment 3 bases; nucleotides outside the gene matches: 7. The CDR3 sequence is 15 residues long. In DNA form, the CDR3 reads TGCAGTGTTCTCAGACTAGCGGGAGTCTACAATGAGCAGTTCTTC. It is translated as CSVLRLAGVYNEQFF.

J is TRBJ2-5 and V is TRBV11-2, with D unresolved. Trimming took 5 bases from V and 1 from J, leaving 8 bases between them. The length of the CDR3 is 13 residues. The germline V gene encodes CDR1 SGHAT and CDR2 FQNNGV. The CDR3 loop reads CASSPHPQETQYF. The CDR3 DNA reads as TGTGCCAGCAGCCCGCACCCCCAAGAGACCCAGTACTTC.

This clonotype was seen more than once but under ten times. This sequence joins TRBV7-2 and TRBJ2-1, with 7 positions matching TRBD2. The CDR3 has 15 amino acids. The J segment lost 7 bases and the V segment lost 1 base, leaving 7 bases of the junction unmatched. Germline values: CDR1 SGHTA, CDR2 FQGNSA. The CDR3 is CASSLGGGPSNEQFF. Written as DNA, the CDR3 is TGTGCCAGCAGCTTAGGGGGAGGGCCGTCGAATGAGCAGTTCTTC.

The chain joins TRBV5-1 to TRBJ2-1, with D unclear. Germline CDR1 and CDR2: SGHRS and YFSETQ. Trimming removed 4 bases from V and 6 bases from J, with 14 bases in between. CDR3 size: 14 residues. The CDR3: CASSGTGPGNEQFF. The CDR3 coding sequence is TGCGCCAGCAGCGGAACCGGTCCAGGCAATGAGCAGTTCTTC.

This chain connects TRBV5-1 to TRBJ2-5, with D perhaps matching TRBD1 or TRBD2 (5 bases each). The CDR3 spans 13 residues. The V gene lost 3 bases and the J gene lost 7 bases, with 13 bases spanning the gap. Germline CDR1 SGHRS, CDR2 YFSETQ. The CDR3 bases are TGCGCCAGCAGCTGGGACGGGCCCGGGACCCAGTACTTC. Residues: CASSWDGPGTQYF.

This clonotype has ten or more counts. CDR3 loop: CSAWDSSSYEQYF. CDR3 nucleotides: TGCAGCGCGTGGGACAGTAGCTCCTACGAGCAGTACTTC. The chain combines TRBV29-1 with TRBJ2-7, with 7 bases aligning to TRBD1. CDR3 length: 13 residues. CDR1 SQVTM and CDR2 ANQGSEA come from the germline V gene. V lost 7 bases, J lost 0 bases, and 6 bases stayed unmatched.

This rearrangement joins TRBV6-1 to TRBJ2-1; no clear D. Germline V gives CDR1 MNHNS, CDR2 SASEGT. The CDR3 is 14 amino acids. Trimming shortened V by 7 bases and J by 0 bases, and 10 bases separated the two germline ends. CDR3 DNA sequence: TGTGCCAGCATCCACACCAGCTCCTACAATGAGCAGTTCTTC. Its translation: CASIHTSSYNEQFF.

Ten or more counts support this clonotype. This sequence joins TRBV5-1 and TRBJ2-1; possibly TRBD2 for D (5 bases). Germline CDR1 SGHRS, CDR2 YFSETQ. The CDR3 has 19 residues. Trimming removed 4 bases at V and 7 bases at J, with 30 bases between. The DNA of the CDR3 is TGCGCCAGCAGCGTTGGGAGAGCTACAGTTGGGAAATGGGATAATGAGCAGTTCTTC. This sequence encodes CASSVGRATVGKWDNEQFF.

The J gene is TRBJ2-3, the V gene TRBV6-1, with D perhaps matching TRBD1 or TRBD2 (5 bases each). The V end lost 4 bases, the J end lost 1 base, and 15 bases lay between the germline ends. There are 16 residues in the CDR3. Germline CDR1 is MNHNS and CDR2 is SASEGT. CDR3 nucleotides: TGTGCCAGCAGTGGGGGACCGCAGAAGGGCACAGATACGCAGTATTTT. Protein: CASSGGPQKGTDTQYF.

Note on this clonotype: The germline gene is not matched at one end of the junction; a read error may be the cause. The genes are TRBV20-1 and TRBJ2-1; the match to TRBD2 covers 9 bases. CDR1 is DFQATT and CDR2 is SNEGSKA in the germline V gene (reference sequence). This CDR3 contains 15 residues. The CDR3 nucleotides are TGCAGTGCCAGAGGCGGGAGGGCCGGTCAAGGTGAGCAGTTCTTC. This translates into CSARGGRAGQGEQFF.

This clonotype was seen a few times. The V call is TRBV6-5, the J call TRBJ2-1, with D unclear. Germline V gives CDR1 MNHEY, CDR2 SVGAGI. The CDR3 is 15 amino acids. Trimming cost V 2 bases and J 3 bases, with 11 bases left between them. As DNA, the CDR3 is TGTGCCAGCAGTTACCCCCAGTGGGGCTACAATGAGCAGTTCTTC. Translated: CASSYPQWGYNEQFF.

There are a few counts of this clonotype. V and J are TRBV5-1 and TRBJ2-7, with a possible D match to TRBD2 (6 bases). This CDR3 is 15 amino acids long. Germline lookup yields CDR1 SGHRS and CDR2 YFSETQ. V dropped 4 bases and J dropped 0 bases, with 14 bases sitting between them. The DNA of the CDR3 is TGCGCCAGCAGCGAAAGTACCGGGAGCTCCTACGAGCAGTACTTC. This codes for CASSESTGSSYEQYF.

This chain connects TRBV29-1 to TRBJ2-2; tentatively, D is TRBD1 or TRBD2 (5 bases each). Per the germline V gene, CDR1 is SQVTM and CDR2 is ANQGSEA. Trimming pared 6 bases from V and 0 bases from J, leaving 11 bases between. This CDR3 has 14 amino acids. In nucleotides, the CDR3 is TGCAGCGTAGAGGGGAATACGAACACCGGGGAGCTGTTTTTT. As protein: CSVEGNTNTGELFF.

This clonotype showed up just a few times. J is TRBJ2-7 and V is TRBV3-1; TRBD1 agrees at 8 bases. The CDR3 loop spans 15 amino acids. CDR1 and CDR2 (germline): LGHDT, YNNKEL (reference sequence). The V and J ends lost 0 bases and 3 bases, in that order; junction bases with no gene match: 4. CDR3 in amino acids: CASSQDRGQGYEQYF. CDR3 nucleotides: TGTGCCAGCAGCCAAGATAGAGGACAGGGCTACGAGCAGTACTTC.

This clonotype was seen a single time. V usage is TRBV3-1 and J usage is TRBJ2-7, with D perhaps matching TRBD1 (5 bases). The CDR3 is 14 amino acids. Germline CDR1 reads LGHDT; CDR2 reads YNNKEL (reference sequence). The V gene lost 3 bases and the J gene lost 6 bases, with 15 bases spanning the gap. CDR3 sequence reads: CASSQATASGEQYF. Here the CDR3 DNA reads TGTGCCAGCAGCCAGGCGACAGCTAGTGGCGAGCAGTACTTC.